The 10 T cell receptor beta chains reported below all come from one sample, sequenced in a study of T cells after yellow fever vaccination (dated by TCRdb to between 2018 and 2021). The treatment or condition label, read with the paper, signifies: live attenuated yellow fever vaccine strain. Libraries were built with 5' RACE. Sequencing relied on an Illumina NovaSeq 6000. The public sequencing data were trimmed at Q25 with fastp and processed into clonotypes with MiXCR by TCRdb, which kept only in-frame beta chains. Here each entry gathers all rows of one CDR3 protein and keeps the most common genes and DNA. The table for this sample lists approximately 250,000 distinct CDR3 sequences; around 5.2% of them were counted only once. The leading ten clones occupy 2.5% to 4% of the sample. The sequenced sample was CD4+ T cells sorted from PBMCs, obtained on the day of the yellow fever booster vaccination. The receptors were gathered from a man between 18 and 29 years old who received the YFV17D yellow fever vaccine.

This clonotype was found many times. The V call is TRBV3-1, the J call TRBJ1-5, with D hard to call. The germline gives CDR1 LGHDT, CDR2 YNNKEL (reference sequence). Trimming removed 0 bases at V and 6 bases at J, with 6 bases between. The CDR3 runs to 13 residues. This CDR3 is CASSQDLGQPQHF. DNA of the CDR3: TGTGCCAGCAGCCAAGATTTGGGTCAGCCCCAGCATTTT.

This clonotype was detected ten times or more. This chain joins TRBV4-3 and TRBJ2-1; perhaps TRBD1 as D (6 bases). The CDR3 spans 16 residues. Trimming shortened V by 3 bases and J by 2 bases, and 14 bases separated the two germline ends. Per germline, CDR1 LGHNA and CDR2 YSLEER. CDR3: CASSQGANQAYNEQFF. The CDR3 nucleotides are TGCGCCAGCAGCCAGGGGGCAAATCAAGCCTACAATGAGCAGTTCTTC.

This clonotype has at least ten counts. This chain links TRBV7-9 with TRBJ2-2; TRBD1 aligns across 7 bases. The V gene's germline CDR1 is SEHNR and CDR2 FQNEAQ (reference sequence). Trimming cost V 1 base and J 1 base; bases outside gene matches: 9. The CDR3 is made up of 18 amino acids. CDR3 amino acids: CASSLDGTGDLNTGELFF. CDR3 in DNA: TGTGCCAGCAGCTTAGATGGAACAGGGGATCTGAACACCGGGGAGCTGTTTTTT.

CDR3 sequence: CASLDRFVYGYTF. CDR3 in DNA: TGTGCCAGTCTAGACCGGTTCGTCTATGGCTACACCTTC. The chain is built from TRBV19 and TRBJ1-2; D is ambiguous. Germline-derived CDR1 and CDR2 are LNHDA and SQIVND (reference sequence). V was cut by 8 bases and J by 4 bases, with 14 bases left in between. CDR3 size: 13 residues.

The sample holds a few counts of this clonotype. V usage is TRBV7-2 and J usage is TRBJ1-2, with D possibly TRBD1 on 6 matching bases. CDR1 and CDR2 (germline): SGHTA, FQGNSA. This CDR3 has 14 amino acids. Trimming removed 4 bases from V and 4 bases from J, with 13 bases in between. The CDR3 DNA reads as TGTGCCAGCAGCTCATATGGGGGCCTCTATGGCTACACCTTC. Its protein is CASSSYGGLYGYTF.

This rearrangement joins TRBV6-2 or TRBV6-3 to TRBJ2-7; 9 nucleotides agree with TRBD1. Germline V lookup: CDR1 MNHEY, CDR2 SVGEGT. J gave up 5 bases and V 5 bases, and 13 bases lay outside the gene matches. The CDR3 totals 16 residues. CDR3 nucleotide sequence: TGTGCCAGCAGTCCCTCTAGGACAGGGGCCCTCGACGAGCAGTACTTC. Amino acids: CASSPSRTGALDEQYF.

This clonotype came up many times. The gene calls are TRBV4-1 and TRBJ1-2, with TRBD1 matching over 10 bases. V shed 3 bases and J 3 bases; nucleotides not matched to a gene: 13. The V gene's germline CDR1 is MGHRA and CDR2 YSYEKL. The CDR3 consists of 18 residues. This CDR3 reads CASSQRYRDRGGDYGYTF. Here the CDR3 DNA reads TGCGCCAGCAGCCAGAGATACCGGGACAGGGGAGGAGACTATGGCTACACCTTC.

This clonotype occurred a few times. V usage is TRBV20-1 and J usage is TRBJ2-7; D possibly matches TRBD1 or TRBD2 (5 bases each). Germline V gene lookup returns CDR1 DFQATT and CDR2 SNEGSKA (reference sequence). The CDR3 has 14 amino acids. With 0 bases removed from V and 4 bases from J, the gap between germline ends came to 13 bases. The CDR3, as DNA: TGCAGTGCTAGAGATCCCGGGGCCGGGTACGAGCAGTACTTC. This encodes CSARDPGAGYEQYF.

This clonotype has just a few counts. V gene TRBV7-6 combines with J gene TRBJ2-5; either TRBD1 or TRBD2 may fit D (5 bases each). Germline V lookup: CDR1 SGHVS, CDR2 FNYEAQ. The CDR3 is 13 residues long. The V gene lost 2 bases and the J gene lost 3 bases, with 7 bases spanning the gap. The chain's CDR3 is CASSLLGEETQYF. The CDR3, as DNA: TGTGCCAGCAGCTTACTGGGGGAAGAGACCCAGTACTTC.

The sample holds a few counts of this clonotype. This chain uses TRBV6-6 with TRBJ1-3; D remains ambiguous. The CDR3 spans 13 residues. Germline CDR1 reads MNHNY; CDR2 reads SVGAGI (reference sequence). V lost 8 bases and J 0 bases, leaving 8 bases between the germline ends. Written as DNA, the CDR3 is TGTGCCAGCTGCAGGACCTCTGGAAACACCATATATTTT. Translating gives CASCRTSGNTIYF.